The TCR beta chain under discussion was sequenced for a study of OX40 agonist ivuxolimab in advanced cancers. With regard to the full study: Ivuxolimab, which targeted the costimulatory receptor OX40 (CD134), was an agonistic, fully human IgG2 monoclonal antibody. Patients were allowed to have had prior anti-PD-1, anti-PD-L1 or anti-CTLA-4 therapy, and about 40% of the dose-escalation patients had been treated with checkpoint inhibitors. Peripheral TCRbeta sequencing aimed to test whether ivuxolimab altered TCR sequence diversity and caused clonal T-cell expansion. The dose-escalation cohort was 82.7% male with a mean age of around 64 years, ranging from roughly 23 to 79. The paper covers the monotherapy dose-escalation part of the phase I ivuxolimab trial, which included N of about 50 patients. Intravenous ivuxolimab was administered to patients every 2 weeks at six dose levels: 0.01, 0.1, 0.3, 1.5, 3 and 10 mg/kg. Partial responses were achieved by three dose-escalation patients, of whom one had hepatocellular carcinoma and two had cutaneous melanoma. Of the approximately 50 dose-escalation patients, hepatocellular carcinoma was present in about 20, melanoma in approximately 15, renal cell carcinoma in 9 and head and neck cancer in 9. Broad study findings and their caveats: At doses from 0.1 to 3.0 mg/kg, clonal expansion was seen in both CD4+ and CD8+ blood T cells between baseline and week 6. The antigen specificity of the clonally expanded peripheral T cells was not determined. Low levels of normalized T-cell clonal expansion were also seen in some patients who did not respond. After ivuxolimab, CD8+ T cells had more expanded clones than CD4+ T cells on average. Partial responders in the 0.1-3.0 mg/kg groups had among the lowest normalized peripheral clonal expansion, especially among CD8+ T cells.

Patients with a history of autoimmune disease or receiving systemic immunosuppression were excluded from the trial. Peripheral blood for TCR sequencing was collected from all dose cohorts at baseline, on cycle 4 day 1, and on cycle 7 day 1. The samples were taken from a phase I, first-in-human, multicenter, open-label dose-escalation trial of ivuxolimab. Adults with locally advanced or metastatic melanoma, renal cell carcinoma, hepatocellular carcinoma or head and neck squamous cell carcinoma were enrolled in the trial. Before TCR sequencing, CD4+ and CD8+ T cells were separately sorted from peripheral blood. The CDR3 measures 15 amino acids from cysteine to phenylalanine. Only the CDR3 DNA is retained, 45 bases long and in frame from the first base. Cut back by 1 base and 0 bases, the V and J ends lie 7 bases apart. The germline V gene (reference sequence) supplies CDR1 LNHDA and CDR2 SQIVND. For sequencing of the TCRbeta CDR3 region, genomic DNA was extracted from the sorted cells. TCRbeta CDR3 regions were sequenced using the immunoSEQ Assay. Imported from immuneACCESS, the table was reduced by TCRdb to in-frame sequences with V and J called. These copies leave out some clones; in studies compared against another copy, an unresolved V gene accounts for under half, and the cause of the remainder is not known. This sample comprises around 69,000 clones, about 83% of them detected only once. 0.6% to 0.8% of the sample is held by the ten biggest clonotypes.

Of note for this clone: The specificity of this receptor is unknown. No qualities accompany the bases; no much larger clone lies one base away.

The TCR comes from an adult with an advanced solid tumor such as melanoma, head and neck, liver or kidney cancer. Sequencing used CD4+ or CD8+ T cells sorted from blood, obtained in a trial of the OX40 agonist ivuxolimab. The chain is made from TRBV19 and TRBJ2-1; TRBD2 could be the D gene, as 5 bases match. The nucleotide sequence reads as follows: TGTGCCAGTAGTATAGCGGGGAGCTCCTACAATGAGCAGTTCTTC. Its amino acids are CASSIAGSSYNEQFF.